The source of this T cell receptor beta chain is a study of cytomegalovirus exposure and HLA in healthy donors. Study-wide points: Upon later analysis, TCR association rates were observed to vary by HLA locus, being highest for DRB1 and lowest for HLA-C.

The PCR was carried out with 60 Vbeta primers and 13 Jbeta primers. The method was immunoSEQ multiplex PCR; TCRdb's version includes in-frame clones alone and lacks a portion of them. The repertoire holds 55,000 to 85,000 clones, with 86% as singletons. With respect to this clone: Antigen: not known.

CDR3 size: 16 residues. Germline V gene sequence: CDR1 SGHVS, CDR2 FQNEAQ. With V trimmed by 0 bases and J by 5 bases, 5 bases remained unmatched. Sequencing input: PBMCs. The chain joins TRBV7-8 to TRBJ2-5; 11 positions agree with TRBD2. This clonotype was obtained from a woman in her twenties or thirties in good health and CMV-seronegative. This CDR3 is CASSLASGRVWETQYF. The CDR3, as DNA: TGTGCCAGCAGCTTAGCTAGCGGGAGGGTCTGGGAGACCCAGTACTTC.